Listed below are T cell receptor beta chains from one sample, sequenced in a study of T cell repertoires in cytomegalovirus infection. TCRdb fed the reads into MiXCR, producing one record per CDR3 protein. The repertoire holds a few hundred thousand distinct CDR3 sequences, around 27% seen once, with approximately 13% in the top ten. Material: PBMCs. The receptors stem from a human donor in good health (CMV status not recorded). Some clones in this sample may be carry-over from other donors' samples. Each CDR3 is given with its conserved first and last residue. A D gene is named only where the DNA matches it firmly. Rows give clone size only sometimes, using once, few, many, or a class for an expanded clone.

d_gene	v_gene	abundance	j_gene	CDR3nt	CDR3aa
TRBD1	TRBV20-1	.	TRBJ2-5	TGCAGTGCTGCCCGACAGGGCCTGGGACAAGAGACCCAGTACTTC	CSAARQGLGQETQYF
TRBD1	TRBV7-2	many	TRBJ2-2	TGTGCCAGCAGCCTGACCGGGACAGCGAACACCGGGGAGCTGTTTTTT	CASSLTGTANTGELFF
.	TRBV29-1	few	TRBJ2-1	TGCAGCGTGATGGGGAATGAGCAGTTCTTC	CSVMGNEQFF
TRBD1	TRBV12-3/TRBV12-4	few	TRBJ1-2	TGTGCCAGCAGCCCCCGGACAGGGCTTGGCTACACCTTC	CASSPRTGLGYTF
.	TRBV7-8	many	TRBJ1-1	TGTGCCAGCAGCTCCCCTCGTCCGAACACTGAAGCTTTCTTT	CASSSPRPNTEAFF
TRBD1	TRBV29-1	.	TRBJ1-3	TGCAGCGTCCGACAGGGAACAAACACCATATATTTT	CSVRQGTNTIYF
TRBD1	TRBV6-5	.	TRBJ1-5	TGTGCCAGCAGTTACTCTACAGGGGGCGGTCAGCCCCAGCATTTT	CASSYSTGGGQPQHF
TRBD1	TRBV6-5	once	TRBJ2-3	TGTGCCAGCAGTCGGACATCGGGACAGGGTAGAGATACGCAGTATTTT	CASSRTSGQGRDTQYF
TRBD2	TRBV4-1	.	TRBJ2-3	TGCGCCAGCAGCCAGGGTCGGCCTAGCGGTGGGGATACGCAGTATTTT	CASSQGRPSGGDTQYF
.	TRBV3-1	.	TRBJ1-1	TGTGCCAGCAGCAAACGGGGCGGCTCTGAAGCTTTCTTT	CASSKRGGSEAFF
.	TRBV11-3	.	TRBJ1-2	TGTGCCAGCAGCTTAGGCCCCCGGGGTGGCTACACCTTC	CASSLGPRGGYTF
.	TRBV7-2	.	TRBJ1-1	TGTGCCAGCAGCAAGGGAACCGCGGAAGCTTTCTTT	CASSKGTAEAFF
TRBD1	TRBV27	.	TRBJ1-6	TGTGCCAGCAGGGGACAGCGGTTAAATTCACCCCTCCACTTT	CASRGQRLNSPLHF
.	TRBV9	.	TRBJ2-5	TGTGCCAGCAGCGTAGGGAGGACGAAAGAGACCCAGTACTTC	CASSVGRTKETQYF
TRBD2	TRBV19	few	TRBJ2-1	TGTGCCAGTAGTAGGGAACTAGCGTTGAATGAGCAGTTCTTC	CASSRELALNEQFF
.	TRBV6-5	.	TRBJ1-2	TGTGCCAGCAGTTACAGTCTGGGATACGGCTACACCTTC	CASSYSLGYGYTF
.	TRBV7-3	few	TRBJ2-2	TGTGCCAGCAGTCGGGATGAAACCGGGGAGCTGTTTTTT	CASSRDETGELFF
TRBD2	TRBV5-4	.	TRBJ2-1	TGTGCCATCTTCGCGGGAGGGTCCGATGAGCAGTTCTTC	CAIFAGGSDEQFF
TRBD1	TRBV12-3/TRBV12-4	few	TRBJ1-6	TGTGCCAGCAGTCGGACAGGGGGTAATTCACCCCTCCACTTT	CASSRTGGNSPLHF
.	TRBV6-5	.	TRBJ2-6	TGTGCCAGCATGTGGGACTCTGGGGCCAACGTCCTGACTTTC	CASMWDSGANVLTF
TRBD1	TRBV7-2	many	TRBJ2-5	TGTGCCAGCAGCCCGGGACAGGGAGAGCGAGAGACCCAGTACTTC	CASSPGQGERETQYF
.	TRBV7-2	many	TRBJ1-1	TGTGCCAGCAGTTTTCCAGGGAACACTGAAGCTTTCTTT	CASSFPGNTEAFF
.	TRBV6-2/TRBV6-3	many	TRBJ2-5	TGTGCCAGCAGTTACTATGGCAGGGGGCGCCCAGCGGGAGTAACCCAGTACTTC	CASSYYGRGRPAGVTQYF
.	TRBV12-3/TRBV12-4	.	TRBJ2-5	TGTGCCAGCAATAGCTTTGGGAGACAAGAGACCCAGTACTTC	CASNSFGRQETQYF
TRBD1	TRBV12-3/TRBV12-4	few	TRBJ1-3	TGTGCCAGCAGCCTTGGACAGGGGGCCTTTGGAAACACCATATATTTT	CASSLGQGAFGNTIYF
.	TRBV20-1	.	TRBJ2-1	TGCAGTGCTAGTAGTGCGCTAGGGGGTTCGTATGAGCAGTTCTTC	CSASSALGGSYEQFF
.	TRBV2	.	TRBJ2-7	TGTGCCACCACCGCCGTAGCCTACGAGCAGTACTTC	CATTAVAYEQYF
TRBD2	TRBV2	.	TRBJ2-7	TGTGCCAGCAGGGGACTAGCGGGAGGGCCCCCCTACGAGCAGTACTTC	CASRGLAGGPPYEQYF
.	TRBV14	.	TRBJ1-6	TGTGCCAGCAGCCAAGAGTGGGGAACCTATAATTCACCCCTCCACTTT	CASSQEWGTYNSPLHF